A single TCR beta chain is shown here with its context. What this receptor recognizes is not known. Base qualities are not at hand, and no much larger clone is one base apart. This sample was taken from a study of control samples from healthy donors and cancer patients (TCRdb year 2020). From its cysteine to its phenylalanine, the CDR3 spans 10 amino acids. Only the CDR3 portion is preserved as DNA: 30 bases, with reading frame beginning at the first base. Sequences SNHLY (CDR1) and FYNNEI (CDR2) are obtained from the germline V gene. Trimming removed 10 bases from V and 5 bases from J, leaving 9 bases between the germline ends. Preparation of the library involved the immunoSEQ multiplex PCR assay. Here the immuneACCESS table is served through TCRdb, limited to in-frame sequences with V and J called. Missing clones are a known gap in these copies; in checked studies unresolved V genes cover under half, and the rest lacks a known reason. The sample has approximately 90,000 clones on record, approximately 88% of them singletons. Jointly, the top ten make up under 50% of the sample.

Sequenced material: PBMCs. The chain was built from TRBV2 and TRBJ2-7, with no reliable assignment of the D segment. This TCR came from a man aged 70-80 years with lung cancer. For the CDR3, the sequence is CATKKNEQYF. In nucleotide form, the sequence is TGTGCCACCAAGAAAAACGAGCAGTACTTC.